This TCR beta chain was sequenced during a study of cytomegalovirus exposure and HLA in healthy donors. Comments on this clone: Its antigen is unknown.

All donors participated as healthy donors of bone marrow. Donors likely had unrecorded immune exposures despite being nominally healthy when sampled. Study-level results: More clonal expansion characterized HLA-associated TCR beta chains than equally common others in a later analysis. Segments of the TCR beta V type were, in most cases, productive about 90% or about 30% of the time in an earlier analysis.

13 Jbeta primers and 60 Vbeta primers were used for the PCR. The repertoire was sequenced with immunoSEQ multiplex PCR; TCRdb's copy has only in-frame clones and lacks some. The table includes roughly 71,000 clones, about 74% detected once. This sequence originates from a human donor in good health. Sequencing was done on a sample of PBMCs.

Written as DNA, the CDR3 is TGTGGGACACTTTATAGCAATCAGCCCCAGCATTTT. Translated: CGTLYSNQPQHF. This chain joins TRBV25-1 and TRBJ1-5, with a tentative D call TRBD1 (5 bases). Germline V CDR1 and CDR2: MGHDK, SYGVNS. The CDR3 sequence is 12 residues long.